Below are 23 T cell receptor beta chains sequenced from a single sample in a study of CD8 T cells in ankylosing spondylitis. TCRdb analysed the 5' RACE reads with MiXCR anew, one entry per CDR3 protein. Among roughly 130,000 distinct CDR3 sequences, around 7% were seen once, and the ten largest hold 9% to 15%. The sequenced sample was blood, either unsorted or a sorted T cell fraction (not recorded which). These receptors came from a male donor with ankylosing spondylitis or in good health (not recorded which).

The chain combines TRBV6-5 with TRBJ2-5; D unresolved. The CDR3 has 11 amino acids. V was cut by 4 bases and J by 13 bases, with 13 bases left in between. Germline-derived CDR1 and CDR2 are MNHEY and SVGAGI. CDR3 DNA: TGTGCCAGCAGTTCCGAACTGGTGACGTACTTC. This encodes CASSSELVTYF.

This clonotype was detected only a few times. The rearrangement uses TRBV7-3 and TRBJ2-2; D might be TRBD1 (6 bases). This CDR3 spans 14 amino acids. The V gene lost 1 base and the J gene lost 8 bases, with 11 bases spanning the gap. The germline CDR1 and CDR2 sequences are SGHTA and FQGTGA. The CDR3 spells CASSLSPGVGELFF. The CDR3 nucleotides read TGTGCCAGCAGCTTAAGTCCAGGGGTAGGGGAGCTGTTTTTT. Combining the CDR3 with reference TRBV7-3 and TRBJ2-2 gives the whole variable domain GAGVSQTPSNKVTEKGKYVELRCDPISGHTALYWYRQSLGQGPEFLIYFQGTGAADDSGLPNDRFFAVRPEGSVSTLKIQRTERGDSAVYLCASSLSPGVGELFFGEGSRLTVL.

At least ten counts were recorded for this clonotype. The chain recombines TRBV6-5 with TRBJ2-7; 9 nucleotides match TRBD2. CDR3 length: 15 residues. Germline V gene lookup returns CDR1 MNHEY and CDR2 SVGAGI. J was trimmed by 3 bases and V by 3 bases; bases with no gene match: 6. The DNA for the CDR3 is TGTGCCAGCAGTTATTCGCGGGAGGGCTTCTACGAGCAGTACTTC. Translation: CASSYSREGFYEQYF.

This clonotype was seen repeatedly, ten times or more. V is TRBV5-5 and J is TRBJ2-1; 10 nucleotides match TRBD1. Per the germline V gene, CDR1 is SGHKS and CDR2 is YYEKEE (reference sequence). CDR3 length equals 15 residues. V lost 0 bases to trimming and J lost 4 bases; unmatched junction nucleotides: 1. In nucleotides, the CDR3 is TGTGCCAGCAGCTTGGGACAGGGGGCATACAATGAGCAGTTCTTC. Protein: CASSLGQGAYNEQFF.

Ten or more counts support this clonotype. The chain carries TRBV5-1 and TRBJ2-1; D remains ambiguous. Trimming cost V 1 base and J 7 bases, with 12 bases left between them. This CDR3 has 14 amino acids. Germline CDR1 SGHRS, CDR2 YFSETQ. CDR3 amino acids: CASSLTARSNEQFF. As DNA, the CDR3 is TGCGCCAGCAGCTTGACGGCCAGGTCGAATGAGCAGTTCTTC.

This clonotype was counted many times. The chain joins TRBV20-1 to TRBJ2-3; D may be TRBD2 (6 bases). V gave up 5 bases and J gave up 3 bases, with 18 bases separating them. The CDR3 sequence is 15 residues long. Germline values: CDR1 DFQATT, CDR2 SNEGSKA (reference sequence). This CDR3 is CSAGFPGRRTDTQYF. The DNA for the CDR3 is TGCAGTGCTGGGTTTCCCGGGAGAAGGACAGATACGCAGTATTTT.

This clonotype was detected ten times or more. The V and J genes are TRBV28 and TRBJ2-7; D is perhaps TRBD2 (11 bases). Trimming shortened V by 8 bases and J by 4 bases, and 30 bases separated the two germline ends. Germline V gives CDR1 MDHEN, CDR2 SYDVKM. This CDR3 has 18 amino acids. In DNA form, the CDR3 reads TGTGCCAGCTCCGGGACAGGGGTCCCGGGACTAGCGGCTTACGAGCAGTACTTC. As protein: CASSGTGVPGLAAYEQYF.

This clonotype has a count of ten or more. The genes are TRBV7-2 and TRBJ2-7, with 7 bases matching TRBD2. The trim removed 6 bases at V and 2 bases at J, leaving 10 bases unmatched. This CDR3 has 15 residues. The V gene's germline CDR1 is SGHTA and CDR2 FQGNSA. CDR3 DNA: TGTGCCAGCAGTTCTTTAGTGGGAGGGCCCTACGAGCAGTACTTC. Amino acid sequence: CASSSLVGGPYEQYF. The full variable domain, completed using reference TRBV7-2 and TRBJ2-7, is GAGVSQSPSNKVTEKGKDVELRCDPISGHTALYWYRQSLGQGLEFLIYFQGNSAPDKSGLPSDRFSAERTGGSVSTLTIQRTQQEDSAVYLCASSSLVGGPYEQYFGPGTRLTVT.

This clonotype was detected many times. The chain recombines TRBV20-1 with TRBJ2-7; the D gene is possibly TRBD2 (7 bases). V shed 0 bases and J shed 3 bases, with 15 bases lying between them. The V gene's germline CDR1 is DFQATT and CDR2 SNEGSKA (reference sequence). The CDR3 spans 15 residues. The CDR3 spells CSARERGGSGYEQYF. CDR3 nucleotides: TGCAGTGCTAGAGAAAGGGGGGGTTCGGGCTACGAGCAGTACTTC.

This clonotype was detected ten times or more. The chain uses TRBV10-3 and TRBJ2-2; possible D gene TRBD2, 5 bases. CDR3 length equals 14 residues. Trimming left V 9 bases short and J 4 bases short, with 15 bases between. Per the germline V gene, CDR1 is ENHRY and CDR2 is SYGVKD. CDR3 residues: CAMGSNSSTGELFF. The CDR3 nucleotides are TGTGCCATGGGGAGTAATTCGAGCACCGGGGAGCTGTTTTTT.

This clonotype was picked up many times. The rearrangement joins TRBV20-1 to TRBJ2-5, with a weak D call TRBD1 (6 bases). The V gene's germline CDR1 is DFQATT and CDR2 SNEGSKA (reference sequence). Trimming took off 6 bases at V and 1 base at J, with 12 bases between the two ends. This CDR3 contains 13 residues. The CDR3 loop reads CSARRGGQETQYF. CDR3 coding DNA: TGCAGTGCCCGCCGAGGGGGCCAAGAGACCCAGTACTTC.

This clonotype was seen repeatedly, ten times or more. The chain has TRBV5-1 and TRBJ2-1; TRBD2 matches 8 bases. V lost 5 bases and J lost 7; bases outside the gene matches: 2. The CDR3 consists of 12 residues. In germline, CDR1 is SGHRS, CDR2 YFSETQ. The CDR3 nucleotides are TGCGCCAGCAGTGGCGGGAGGAATGAGCAGTTCTTC. It encodes CASSGGRNEQFF.

This clonotype was counted a few times. This rearrangement joins TRBV3-1 to TRBJ2-7; D is possibly TRBD2 (5 bases). Germline loops: CDR1 LGHDT, CDR2 YNNKEL (reference sequence). V lost 1 base and J 7 bases, leaving 8 bases between the germline ends. The CDR3 has 12 residues. The CDR3 bases are TGTGCCAGCAGCCAAGTTCGCGGGGAGCAGTACTTC. Amino acids: CASSQVRGEQYF.

This clonotype was seen ten or more times. This chain joins TRBV6-1 and TRBJ2-5; D gene uncertain. V was shortened by 5 bases and J by 5 bases, with 21 bases between the two germline ends. The germline V gene has CDR1 MNHNS and CDR2 SASEGT. The CDR3 is 16 residues long. For the CDR3, the DNA is TGTGCCAGCAGTACCATCGAAGCTATAGTCGCCGAGACCCAGTACTTC. Translating gives CASSTIEAIVAETQYF.

There are many counts of this clonotype. The chain uses TRBV7-2 and TRBJ1-5, with D possibly TRBD1 on 6 matching bases. There are 14 residues in the CDR3. V was trimmed by 5 bases and J by 2 bases, leaving 10 bases between them. Per germline, CDR1 SGHTA and CDR2 FQGNSA. CDR3 in amino acids: CASSIRGGNQPQHF. The CDR3, as DNA: TGTGCCAGCAGCATTAGGGGGGGCAATCAGCCCCAGCATTTT.

This clonotype was found many times. The chain uses TRBV5-1 and TRBJ2-7, with D possibly being TRBD1 or TRBD2 (5 bases each). Germline CDR1 SGHRS, CDR2 YFSETQ. The V end was cut by 3 bases, the J end by 3 bases, with 13 bases between. The CDR3 consists of 14 residues. CDR3 sequence: CASSSGRTFYEQYF. DNA for the CDR3: TGCGCCAGCAGCTCGGGACGAACTTTCTACGAGCAGTACTTC.

This clonotype appeared a few times. The chain recombines TRBV3-1 with TRBJ2-2, with D unresolved. Trimming shortened V by 0 bases and J by 6 bases, and 8 bases separated the two germline ends. The CDR3 contains 14 residues. CDR1 is LGHDT, CDR2 YNNKEL, per germline (reference sequence). The CDR3 DNA reads as TGTGCCAGCAGCCAAGATCTTCTCCCCGGGGAGCTGTTTTTT. Translation gives CASSQDLLPGELFF. The variable domain in full, completed from reference TRBV3-1 and TRBJ2-2, reads DTAVSQTPKYLVTQMGNDKSIKCEQNLGHDTMYWYKQDSKKFLKIMFSYNNKELIINETVPNRFSPKSPDKAHLNLHINSLELGDSAVYFCASSQDLLPGELFFGEGSRLTVL.

The chain is built from TRBV27 and TRBJ1-6; D gene uncertain. V was clipped by 3 bases and J by 8 bases, with 11 bases between them. This CDR3 contains 14 residues. Germline V gene data show CDR1 as MNHEY and CDR2 as SMNVEV (reference sequence). Written as DNA, the CDR3 is TGTGCCAGCAGTTTCCAACTTGGAGATTCACCCCTCCACTTT. As protein: CASSFQLGDSPLHF.

This clonotype was picked up many times. The DNA of the CDR3 is TGTGCCAGCACCACTGGACAGACGGTTAGCACCGGGGAGCTGTTTTTT. This sequence encodes CASTTGQTVSTGELFF. J is TRBJ2-2 and V is TRBV12-3 or TRBV12-4; TRBD1 might be the D (6 bases). CDR3 length equals 16 residues. Trimming pared 7 bases from V and 4 bases from J, leaving 19 bases between.

This clonotype was seen ten or more times. The rearrangement links TRBV5-1 to TRBJ2-1; 10 positions agree with TRBD2. V shed 4 bases, J shed 3 bases, and the junction held 10 bases outside the gene matches. Germline V gives CDR1 SGHRS, CDR2 YFSETQ. The CDR3 covers 17 residues. In nucleotides, the CDR3 is TGCGCCAGCAGCCAGATGAGCGGGGGGGCCATCTACAATGAGCAGTTCTTC. Amino acids: CASSQMSGGAIYNEQFF.

This clonotype was recorded at least ten times. The CDR3 loop is CASSFGGSYEQYF. As DNA, the CDR3 is TGCGCCAGCAGCTTTGGTGGCAGCTACGAGCAGTACTTC. V is TRBV5-1 and J is TRBJ2-7, with unresolved D. V shed 2 bases and J shed 3 bases, with 9 bases lying between them. CDR3 size: 13 residues. Germline lookup yields CDR1 SGHRS and CDR2 YFSETQ.

This clonotype was found a few times. This chain uses TRBV7-3 with TRBJ2-6, with TRBD1 identical over 7 bases. This CDR3 region has 17 residues. The ends lost 4 bases at V and 4 bases at J; junction bases unmatched: 10. Germline CDR1 SGHTA, CDR2 FQGTGA. The CDR3 DNA follows: TGTGCCAGCAGCTCCAGACGACAGGGCGGCGGGGCCAACGTCCTGACTTTC. It is translated as CASSSRRQGGGANVLTF.

This clonotype showed up many times. This sequence joins TRBV5-1 and TRBJ1-2, with D possibly matching TRBD1 (5 bases). Germline-derived CDR1 and CDR2 are SGHRS and YFSETQ. The CDR3 contains 13 residues. Trimming shortened V by 4 bases and J by 2 bases, and 9 bases separated the two germline ends. CDR3 DNA: TGCGCCAGCAGCCCAAGACAGAACTATGGCTACACCTTC. Translation: CASSPRQNYGYTF. The variable domain in full, with the rest retrieved from reference TRBV5-1 and TRBJ1-2, is KAGVTQTPRYLIKTRGQQVTLSCSPISGHRSVSWYQQTPGQGLQFLFEYFSETQRNKGNFPGRFSGRQFSNSRSEMNVSTLELGDSALYLCASSPRQNYGYTFGSGTRLTVV.